These T cell receptor beta chains were read from a single sample in a study of radiation and T cells in renal cell carcinoma. Sequencing was performed with immunoSEQ multiplex PCR; in TCRdb, only in-frame clones are kept and a portion is missing. The table includes 100,000 to 150,000 clones, 88% detected once. The sample was blood, taken from a patient whose treatment included radiotherapy and nephrectomy. The receptors here all came from a woman in her 70s with renal cell carcinoma. Each CDR3 is given with its conserved first and last residue. A D gene is named only where the DNA matches it firmly. Part of the rows lack a size; the others show once, few, many or a class for expanded clones.

v_gene	abundance	j_gene	d_gene	CDR3nt	CDR3aa
TRBV5-4	NA	TRBJ2-2	NA	TGTGCCAGCAGCTTGAGGGCCGGGAACACCGGGGAGCTGTTTTTT	CASSLRAGNTGELFF
TRBV5-1	NA	TRBJ2-3	TRBD2	TGCGCCAGCAGCTTGGGTTTAACTAGCGGAAGGACTAGCACAGATACGCAGTATTTT	CASSLGLTSGRTSTDTQYF
TRBV5-1	NA	TRBJ2-7	TRBD2	TGCGCCAGCAGCTTAGCGGGGGGGCACGACGAGCAGTACTTC	CASSLAGGHDEQYF
TRBV27	NA	TRBJ2-2	NA	TGTGCCAGCAGAGTGGGGCATCAGAACACCGGGGAGCTGTTTTTT	CASRVGHQNTGELFF
TRBV7-2	NA	TRBJ2-7	TRBD2	TGTGCCAGCAGCTTAAAAGTTAGCGGGGCCTACGAGCAGTACTTC	CASSLKVSGAYEQYF
TRBV7-3	NA	TRBJ1-6	NA	TGTGCCAGCAGCTCCTCTGCAGGAGAACTCCACTTT	CASSSSAGELHF
TRBV6-5	NA	TRBJ2-7	NA	TGTGCCACCTCACAGGGAAACGGGTACGAGCAGTACTTC	CATSQGNGYEQYF
TRBV5-6	NA	TRBJ2-7	NA	TGTGCCAGCAGCTCCCGCCGACAGAGGAGCTCCTACGAGCAGTACTTC	CASSSRRQRSSYEQYF
TRBV30	NA	TRBJ2-1	NA	TGTGCCTGGAGTGGGCGGGGCTACAATGAGCAGTTCTTC	CAWSGRGYNEQFF
TRBV28	NA	TRBJ1-5	NA	TGTGCCAGCAGTTTAGTGGGTCAGCCCCAGCATTTT	CASSLVGQPQHF
TRBV4-3	NA	TRBJ2-7	TRBD1	TGCGCCAGCAGCCGGGACAGGGTCCCATCCTACGAGCAGTACTTC	CASSRDRVPSYEQYF
TRBV2	NA	TRBJ2-1	NA	TGTGCCAGCAGTGGAGATTTAGGAGAGCAGTTCTTC	CASSGDLGEQFF
TRBV27	few	TRBJ1-1	NA	TGTGCCAGCAGTTGGCAGGGCGGCACTGAAGCTTTCTTT	CASSWQGGTEAFF
TRBV6-6	NA	TRBJ1-4	NA	TGTGCCAGCAGTTACTCCCCAGGGGAGAGTGAAAAACTGTTTTTT	CASSYSPGESEKLFF
TRBV28	NA	TRBJ1-2	TRBD1	TGTGCCAGCAGTTTACTTCGGACAGGGGGCTACTATGGCTACACCTTC	CASSLLRTGGYYGYTF
TRBV7-6	NA	TRBJ2-7	TRBD1	TGTGCCAGCAGCTTAGTGGGACAGGGGCTCGAGCAGTACTTC	CASSLVGQGLEQYF
TRBV19	few	TRBJ1-5	NA	TGTGCCAGTAGTATCGGGTTAGGGTTTAGGGATCAGCCCCAGCATTTT	CASSIGLGFRDQPQHF
TRBV6-1	NA	TRBJ2-1	TRBD2	TGTGCCAGCAGTCTAGCGGGGGGCTACAATGAGCAGTTCTTC	CASSLAGGYNEQFF
TRBV7-9	NA	TRBJ1-1	NA	TGTGCCAGCAGCCACAGAGCTAACACTGAAGCTTTCTTT	CASSHRANTEAFF
TRBV7-6	NA	TRBJ1-3	NA	TGTGCCAGCAGCCCTCGGGACCGTTCCTCTGGAAACACCATATATTTT	CASSPRDRSSGNTIYF
TRBV5-1	few	TRBJ1-1	NA	TGCGCCAGCAGCAGAGGAAACACTGAAGCTTTCTTT	CASSRGNTEAFF
TRBV6-5	once	TRBJ1-5	NA	TGTGCCAGCAGTCGGGGGTTCTCTGGCAATCAGCCCCAGCATTTT	CASSRGFSGNQPQHF
TRBV27	few	TRBJ1-4	NA	TGTGCCAGCAGGGGCCTAGGGAAACTGTTTTTT	CASRGLGKLFF
TRBV9	NA	TRBJ1-5	NA	TGTGCCAGCAGCAGAGGGGACTATAGCAATCAGCCCCAGCATTTT	CASSRGDYSNQPQHF
TRBV19	NA	TRBJ2-7	NA	TGTGCCAGTAGTATTAGTCATAACTACGAGCAGTACTTC	CASSISHNYEQYF
TRBV4-2	NA	TRBJ1-5	NA	TGTGCCAGCAGCCAAGTAACAGATCAGCCCCAGCATTTT	CASSQVTDQPQHF
TRBV7-9	NA	TRBJ2-1	NA	TGTGCCAGCGGCGAGGGGGTAAATGAGCAGTTCTTC	CASGEGVNEQFF